The rows below give T cell receptor beta chains drawn from one sample of a study of CDR3 diversity in severe acne. A single record per CDR3 protein comes from TCRdb applying MiXCR to the PCR reads. Of 100,000 or so distinct CDR3 sequences listed, around 53% are singletons. Source material: blood. The receptors come from a male donor with acne. Both conserved end residues are part of each CDR3. A D gene is named only where the DNA matches it firmly. The size entry is marked missing in some rows and otherwise reads once, few, many or a size class.

V gene	J gene	clone size	CDR3 length	D gene	CDR3 DNA	CDR3 protein
TRBV10-3	TRBJ2-6	medium-sized	15	NA	TGTGCCATCAGTCATGCGGGGACTGGGGCCAACGTCCTGACTTTC	CAISHAGTGANVLTF
TRBV10-3	TRBJ1-1	NA	14	NA	TGTGCCATCAGTGCCGACAGCCCGAACACTGAAGCTTTCTTT	CAISADSPNTEAFF
TRBV7-3	TRBJ1-2	NA	13	TRBD1	TGTGCCAGCAAACAGACAGGGGATCTTGGCTACACCTTC	CASKQTGDLGYTF
TRBV2	TRBJ2-4	NA	13	TRBD1	TGTGCCAGCAAGGGGACAGGGGGGAACATTCAGTACTTC	CASKGTGGNIQYF
TRBV20-1	TRBJ2-7	NA	15	TRBD2	TGCAGTGCTCAACACTGGGGGAGGGACTTTTTCGAGCAGTACTTC	CSAQHWGRDFFEQYF
TRBV2	TRBJ1-6	few	14	NA	TGTGCCAGCAGCGACGGGATGTTAAATTCACCCCTCCACTTT	CASSDGMLNSPLHF
TRBV20-1	TRBJ2-5	NA	14	NA	TGCAGTGCTAGACAATCAGGGGACAAAGAGACCCAGTACTTC	CSARQSGDKETQYF
TRBV20-1	TRBJ2-7	NA	18	TRBD2	TGCAGTGCTAGAGATGTAACTAGCGGGAGGGGCTCATCGTACGAGCAGTACTTC	CSARDVTSGRGSSYEQYF
TRBV2	TRBJ2-5	NA	17	TRBD2	TGTGCCAGCAGTGGAGCGGGACTAGCGGGAGTAGAAGAGACCCAGTACTTC	CASSGAGLAGVEETQYF
TRBV15	TRBJ1-5	many	15	NA	TGTGCCACCAGCAGAGATCTGAGTAGCAATCAGCCCCAGCATTTT	CATSRDLSSNQPQHF
TRBV12-3/TRBV12-4	TRBJ2-2	many	15	NA	TGTGCCAGCAGCTTTACCGGCTCGATCACCGGGGAGCTGTTTTTT	CASSFTGSITGELFF
TRBV11-2	TRBJ1-1	NA	14	NA	TGTGCCAGCAGCTTAGAGGGGGTAAACACTGAAGCTTTCTTT	CASSLEGVNTEAFF
TRBV4-3	TRBJ2-7	many	17	NA	TGCGCCAGCAGCCAAGGCTTCGGGACATCCAGCTCCTACGAGCAGTACTTC	CASSQGFGTSSSYEQYF
TRBV12-5	TRBJ2-5	many	15	TRBD1	TGTGCTAGTGGGGATCTCGGACAGGGGAAAGAGACCCAGTACTTC	CASGDLGQGKETQYF
TRBV10-3	TRBJ2-7	few	13	TRBD2	TGTGCCACTACGACTAGCGGGGACTACGAGCAGTACTTC	CATTTSGDYEQYF
TRBV29-1	TRBJ2-1	NA	14	TRBD2	TGCAGCGTTGAACTAGCGGGGGCCTACAATGAGCAGTTCTTC	CSVELAGAYNEQFF
TRBV10-2	TRBJ2-7	many	13	NA	TGCGCCAGCGCCCTTAGGGGCCAAGGAGAGCAGTACTTC	CASALRGQGEQYF
TRBV20-1	TRBJ2-6	NA	18	TRBD1	TGCAGTGCTAGACAAAGGACAGGGTCCCTCTCTGGGGCCAACGTCCTGACTTTC	CSARQRTGSLSGANVLTF
TRBV25-1	TRBJ2-7	few	16	TRBD2	TGTGCCAGCAGTGACGCGAAGATAGGACTAGCGTTCGAGCAGTACTTC	CASSDAKIGLAFEQYF
TRBV11-3	TRBJ2-7	NA	15	TRBD2	TGTGCCAGCAGCTTAAATCCTACTAGCGAAATCGAGCAGTACTTC	CASSLNPTSEIEQYF
TRBV29-1	TRBJ2-3	NA	15	TRBD2	TGCAGCGTTCTCCCTAGCGGGAGAAGCACAGATACGCAGTATTTT	CSVLPSGRSTDTQYF
TRBV7-8	TRBJ2-3	NA	18	TRBD2	TGTGCCAGCAGCTCAGGGACTAGCGGGACCCCGTGGGTAGATACGCAGTATTTT	CASSSGTSGTPWVDTQYF
TRBV15	TRBJ1-1	NA	13	NA	TGTGCCACCAGCAGTAGTCGGTCCACTGAAGCTTTCTTT	CATSSSRSTEAFF
TRBV28	TRBJ2-7	NA	17	TRBD2	TGTGCCAGCGGCGGACAGGCGACTAGCGGAGGCTCCTACGAGCAGTACTTC	CASGGQATSGGSYEQYF
TRBV29-1	TRBJ2-7	many	14	TRBD1	TGCAGCGTTGAATATGGGACAGGGGGCTACGAGCAGTACTTC	CSVEYGTGGYEQYF
TRBV9	TRBJ2-3	NA	16	TRBD1	TGTGCCAGCAGCGCCCGGACAGGGGGCCGGGACAATGAGCAGTATTTT	CASSARTGGRDNEQYF
TRBV10-3	TRBJ2-5	once	15	NA	TGTGCCATCAGTGAGTCGACGGGGTTGGGAGAGACCCAGTACTTC	CAISESTGLGETQYF
TRBV7-2	TRBJ2-7	NA	15	TRBD1	TGTGCCAGCAGCCCTGGACAGGGGGCAGGCGGGGAGCAGTACTTC	CASSPGQGAGGEQYF
TRBV7-7	TRBJ2-5	many	13	TRBD2	TGTGCTAGCAGCCTGACTAGCGGGGAGACCCAGTACTTC	CASSLTSGETQYF
TRBV11-2	TRBJ2-7	many	16	TRBD1	TGTGCCAGCAGCTCATACCCAGACAGGGATGTGTACGAGCAGTACTTC	CASSSYPDRDVYEQYF
TRBV20-1	TRBJ1-1	many	13	NA	TGCAGTGCTAGAGTCCCCGGGAACACTGAAGCTTTCTTT	CSARVPGNTEAFF
TRBV20-1	TRBJ1-1	many	16	TRBD1	TGCAGTGCTAGAGATTCGAGAAGCAGGGGGCTCACTGAAGCTTTCTTT	CSARDSRSRGLTEAFF
TRBV19	TRBJ1-6	many	14	NA	TGTGCCAGTAGTGAGATATCTGGGGGCTCACCCCTCCACTTT	CASSEISGGSPLHF
TRBV19	TRBJ2-7	NA	18	TRBD2	TGTGCCAGTAGTTCCAAGGTCCTCAGGGTCCCTAGCGGATACGAGCAGTACTTC	CASSSKVLRVPSGYEQYF
TRBV10-3	TRBJ1-2	NA	13	TRBD1	TGTGCCAGCACGGGACAGGGAGTCTATGGCTACACCTTC	CASTGQGVYGYTF
TRBV12-3/TRBV12-4	TRBJ2-7	medium-sized	14	TRBD2	TGTGCCAGCAGTCCCGGGACTAGGACGCGCCGGGAGTACTTC	CASSPGTRTRREYF
TRBV20-1	TRBJ2-3	few	15	TRBD2	TGCAGTGCCGGAGATAGCGGGAGCAGCACAGATACGCAGTATTTT	CSAGDSGSSTDTQYF
TRBV15	TRBJ1-4	medium-sized	14	TRBD1	TGTGCCACCAGCAACACAGGGGGGGGTGAAAAACTGTTTTTT	CATSNTGGGEKLFF
TRBV7-3	TRBJ2-1	many	15	TRBD2	TGTGCCAGCAGCTTAAGTGTGGGAGGGCTGAATGAGCAGTTCTTC	CASSLSVGGLNEQFF
TRBV7-2	TRBJ2-1	few	18	TRBD2	TGTGCCAGCAGCTTGGGTTTAGCGGGAGGCGCCCTCTACAATGGGCAGTTCTTC	CASSLGLAGGALYNGQFF
TRBV5-6	TRBJ1-2	NA	15	NA	TGTGCCAGCAGCTTGGCGGCAGGGGAATGGGGTGGCTACACCTTC	CASSLAAGEWGGYTF
TRBV13	TRBJ1-3	many	14	NA	TGTGCCAGCAGCGTAGTTGGACGGGGAAACACCATATATTTT	CASSVVGRGNTIYF
TRBV9	TRBJ1-1	NA	16	NA	TGTGCCAGCAGTTACGACCCCAGGTTAAGGAACACTGAAGCTTTCTTT	CASSYDPRLRNTEAFF
TRBV7-2	TRBJ2-7	NA	16	TRBD2	TGTGCCAGCAGCTTAGGGGGGGGTCCCTACTCCTACGAGCAGTACTTC	CASSLGGGPYSYEQYF
TRBV5-6	TRBJ2-5	many	14	TRBD2	TGTGCCAGCAGCTTGGGCGCGGGAGGAGAGACCCAGTACTTC	CASSLGAGGETQYF
TRBV11-1	TRBJ1-5	once	15	TRBD1	TGTGCCAGCAGCTTAGGAGGGGGCATGGGTCAGCCCCAGCATTTT	CASSLGGGMGQPQHF